This is a list of T cell receptor beta chains from one sample in a study of PD-1 blockade in classical Hodgkin lymphoma. This table comes from immunoSEQ multiplex PCR, and its TCRdb copy is limited to in-frame clones, with some not included. The sample consists of 50,000 to 65,000 clones, more than 80% of them appearing once. Source: peripheral blood mononuclear cells (PBMCs), taken before the fourth cycle of nivolumab. The receptors derive from a human donor with classical Hodgkin lymphoma. The CDR3 runs from the conserved cysteine through the conserved F or W. D genes are given only for firm matches. Some rows mark clone size as missing; the rest say once, few, many or name a class of expanded clone.

V gene	J gene	D gene	clone size	CDR3 protein	CDR3 DNA
TRBV27	TRBJ2-1	NA	few	CASSFRATYNEQFF	TGTGCCAGCAGTTTTCGGGCAACCTACAATGAGCAGTTCTTC
TRBV2	TRBJ1-3	NA	NA	CASRPGGAGNTIYF	TGTGCCAGCAGACCGGGGGGGGCTGGAAACACCATATATTTT
TRBV5-1	TRBJ1-3	NA	NA	CASSLVGSDSGNTIYF	TGCGCCAGCAGCTTGGTAGGGTCAGACTCTGGAAACACCATATATTTT
TRBV7-9	TRBJ1-1	NA	NA	CASSRPGGSEAFF	TGTGCCAGCAGCCGTCCGGGGGGCTCTGAAGCTTTCTTT
TRBV30	TRBJ1-3	NA	NA	CAWSVIGRVGNTIYF	TGTGCCTGGAGTGTAATCGGCAGGGTCGGAAACACCATATATTTT
TRBV10-3	TRBJ1-5	NA	few	CAISNSNQPQHF	TGTGCCATCAGTAATAGCAATCAGCCCCAGCATTTT
TRBV16	TRBJ1-4	TRBD1	NA	CASSHLGQVNEKLFF	TGTGCCAGCAGCCATTTGGGACAGGTGAATGAAAAACTGTTTTTT
TRBV25-1	TRBJ2-7	TRBD2	once	CASSVAGVNYEQYF	TGTGCCAGCAGTGTAGCGGGGGTGAACTACGAGCAGTACTTC
TRBV7-9	TRBJ1-3	TRBD1	NA	CARDRVGSSGNTIYF	TGTGCCAGAGACAGGGTGGGGAGCTCTGGAAACACCATATATTTT
TRBV30	TRBJ2-5	TRBD2	NA	CAWTGGTSGEETQYF	TGTGCCTGGACAGGCGGTACTAGCGGGGAAGAGACCCAGTACTTC
TRBV6-5	TRBJ1-2	NA	NA	CASSVGGRDYGYTF	TGTGCCAGCAGTGTTGGGGGGCGAGACTATGGCTACACCTTC
TRBV15	TRBJ1-3	TRBD1	NA	CATSRDFTDRGGNTIYF	TGTGCCACCAGCAGAGATTTCACCGACAGGGGGGGAAACACCATATATTTT
TRBV2	TRBJ2-3	TRBD2	NA	CASSRTSGGVLPRTDTQYF	TGTGCCAGCAGTCGGACTAGCGGGGGCGTCTTACCACGCACAGATACGCAGTATTTT
TRBV9	TRBJ2-3	TRBD2	NA	CASSVRSSALAGVPDTQYF	TGTGCCAGCAGCGTAAGGTCTTCGGCGCTAGCGGGGGTACCAGATACGCAGTATTTT
TRBV6-4	TRBJ1-6	NA	NA	CASSELGLTSPLHF	TGTGCCAGCAGTGAATTGGGACTGACGTCCCCCCTCCACTTT
TRBV12-5	TRBJ1-2	NA	NA	CASGLDTDRIYGYTF	TGTGCTAGTGGTTTGGACACGGACAGAATTTATGGCTACACCTTC
TRBV6-5	TRBJ2-7	TRBD1	NA	CASSYGQGGYEQYF	TGTGCCAGCAGTTACGGACAGGGGGGCTACGAGCAGTACTTC
TRBV7-9	TRBJ1-2	NA	few	CASSLEGLGHIYGYTF	TGTGCCAGCAGCTTAGAGGGTTTGGGACACATCTATGGCTACACCTTC
TRBV2	TRBJ1-3	NA	NA	CASSGFHGDTIYF	TGTGCCAGCAGTGGGTTCCACGGGGACACCATATATTTT
TRBV13	TRBJ1-2	TRBD1	NA	CASSLEQGDYYGYTF	TGTGCCAGCAGCCTCGAACAGGGGGATTACTATGGCTACACCTTC
TRBV6-6	TRBJ2-7	TRBD1	once	CASVVGQGAYEQYF	TGTGCCAGCGTGGTGGGACAGGGGGCCTACGAGCAGTACTTC